The clone carrying this T cell receptor (beta chain) was counted at least ten times. Its antigen remains unknown. The data were obtained in a study of T cells in Graves' hyperthyroidism and ophthalmopathy. Study observations and caveats: Most thyroid-expanded clonotypes above 0.001 were also found in blood.

RNA transcripts served as the template for amplifying TCR beta CDR3 regions. The TCR CDR3 was amplified in a first-round RT-PCR using the HTBI primer set. TCRdb reprocessed the multiplex PCR reads via MiXCR and lists one record per CDR3 protein. The table lists roughly 660,000 distinct CDR3 sequences, around 16% of them singletons. Calling Graves' hyperthyroidism stable meant ophthalmopathy did not progress within 18 months. Patients were aged 18 to 65, had disease duration under 2 months, and had newly diagnosed hyperthyroidism. Each diagnosis was grounded in clinical symptoms, serum thyroxine and TRAb, thyroid ultrasound, and orbital computed tomography. The TCR comes from a man aged 45 to 65 with Graves' hyperthyroidism. Sequencing was performed on blood.

The CDR3 spells CASSLGWAFDEQYF. The CDR3 region has the DNA TGTGCCAGCAGCTTGGGCTGGGCTTTCGACGAGCAGTACTTC. This chain links TRBV7-2 with TRBJ2-7, with D hard to call. Trimming took off 3 bases at V and 5 bases at J, with 14 bases between the two ends. Germline-derived CDR1 and CDR2 are SGHTA and FQGNSA. This CDR3 contains 14 residues.